This TCR beta chain was captured in a study of memory CD8 T cells in hepatitis C reinfection (dated by TCRdb to 2015 to 2018). The study in broad terms: Among the donors, three cleared two back-to-back HCV infections on their own, whereas two got rid of a primary infection but ended up chronically infected after reinfection. An HCV reinfection was defined as a positive HCV RNA test that came after two negative tests taken at least 60 days apart. Late or post reinfection samples were obtained 12 to 24 weeks after detection of reinfection. In 4 or 5 donors, the study followed the TCR beta repertoire of virus-specific CD8 T cells over time through an HCV reinfection episode. About five reinfection cases with stored pre-reinfection samples were identified between the late 2000s and the early 2010s. In the reinfection study, participants who had resolved a prior HCV infection were followed every 3 months.

Libraries were built with the immunoSEQ multiplex PCR assay. Genomic DNA was pulled from the sorted cells, and the automated high-throughput method of Adaptive Biotechnologies was used to sequence the TCR beta V, D and J regions. CDR3 regions were amplified with a two-step, bias-controlled multiplex PCR. An Illumina instrument was used to sequence the amplified TCR beta libraries. As for how the authors treated the data: Demultiplexed reads were processed to reduce amplification and sequencing bias, and CDR3 sequences were assigned to gene families using the IMGT database. ImmunoSEQ software version 2.0 was used to analyze repertoire data. Out-of-frame sequences and sequences containing stop codons in the CDR3 were removed from the clonotype lists. Clonotypes with a frequency below 0.01% were excluded because such low-frequency clonotypes corresponded to less than one cell. Richness was computed as observed richness divided by input cell number, and evenness as Shannon entropy divided by log observed richness. Repertoire diversity and the similarity between time points were measured using Simpson diversity and Morisita-Horn overlap indices. Clonotypes were categorized as dominant (>1%), sub-dominant (0.5-0.99%), low abundance (0.1-0.49%) or lowest abundance (<0.1%). For the germline index, total nucleotide additions were subtracted from total CDR3 length, and that difference was then divided by total CDR3 length. TCRdb limited this immuneACCESS table to in-frame rearrangements with V and J called. A share of clones is missing; checked studies link under half to unresolved V genes, and the rest is unexplained. Clone size and V and J calls were adopted from that table, with D and trimming inferred from the DNA. The sample table holds just over 45,000 clones, of which 75% to 90% were seen once. The top ten clonotypes cover 0.72% of the sample.

According to the study, the label for this sample's time point signals: late/post reinfection, 12 to 24 weeks after detection. Sorted cells were sequenced directly ex vivo, with no in vitro expansion before TCR sequencing. The donors were people who inject drugs and were enrolled in the Montreal Acute Hepatitis C Cohort Study (HEPCO) in Canada. As controls, total naive CD8 T cells, sorted as viable CD3+ CD8+ CD45RO-, were obtained from a couple of donors at each of the three reinfection time points. Before sorting, cryopreserved peripheral blood mononuclear cells were thawed and used as the source for purifying CD8 T cells. CD8 T cells were enriched by negative selection with the MACS CD8+ T cell Isolation Kit. Cells were sorted on a BD FACSAria II sorter running FACSDiva software, and FlowJo was used to analyze the data. Broader findings and caveats from the paper: Because only a few donors were included, definitive conclusions about public clonotypes linked to secondary clearance could not be reached by the study.

CDR3 length: 11 amino acids, cysteine to phenylalanine. Only CDR3 DNA remains: 33 bases, in frame from the first base. From a lookup of the germline V gene, CDR1 and CDR2 are MGHRA and YSYEKL. V loses 6 bases, J loses 1 base, and the germline ends lie 3 bases apart. In its sample, this clone was seen a few times. Its target antigen remains unknown. It has no much larger one-base neighbor in the sample; base qualities were not kept. Recombination linked TRBV4-1 to TRBJ1-1; no confident D gene assignment can be made. This TCR derives from a young man with hepatitis C virus infection. Sequenced input: naive CD8+ T cells sorted from blood. Per the publication, the cell subset or site label means: total naive CD8+CD45RO- T cells. The nucleotide sequence is TGCGCCAGCAGACAGAACACTGAAGCTTTCTTT. This codes for CASRQNTEAFF.